These 21 T cell receptor beta chains were sequenced from one sample in a study of shared clonotypes between healthy human individuals (TCRdb year 2020). CD8 naive samples were CD45RO-negative cells positively selected for CCR7, giving a CD45RA+CCR7+ population that excluded TemRA cells. Library creation used the immunoSEQ multiplex PCR assay. Not all clones reach the TCRdb copy of this immuneACCESS table, which keeps in-frame sequences only. Checked studies attribute under half of the gap to unresolved V genes and leave the rest unexplained. The sample contains approximately 2,000,000 clones, around 95% of them found a single time. The ten largest clones capture 1.5% to 2% of the sample. The specimen sequenced was naive CD8+ T cells from PBMCs. The label giving this sample's cell subset or site can be read as: CD45RA+CCR7+. The receptors were gathered from a man aged 18 to 29 in good health. Some clones in this sample may be carry-over from other donors' samples.

V and J are TRBV11-2 and TRBJ2-3, with D hard to call. The CDR3 length is 14 residues. Germline V gene lookup returns CDR1 SGHAT and CDR2 FQNNGV. V was cut by 5 bases and J by 4 bases, with 13 bases left in between. For the CDR3, the DNA is TGTGCCAGCAGCCCAGAAGTCAGCGCAGATACGCAGTATTTT. It codes for CASSPEVSADTQYF.

This chain uses TRBV9 with TRBJ2-1, with TRBD1 as a possible D gene (6 bases). Germline V lookup: CDR1 SGDLS, CDR2 YYNGEE. Trimming took off 3 bases at V and 0 bases at J, with 13 bases between the two ends. CDR3 length: 16 residues. In DNA, the CDR3 is TGTGCCAGCAGCGACAGGGCCACCATCTCCTACAATGAGCAGTTCTTC. Translation: CASSDRATISYNEQFF.

The rearrangement uses TRBV13 and TRBJ2-7, with D possibly called TRBD1 or TRBD2 (5 bases each). CDR1 is PRHDT and CDR2 is FYEKMQ in the germline V gene (reference sequence). V was cut by 0 bases and J by 13 bases, with 13 bases left in between. The CDR3 has 12 residues. The CDR3 nucleotides are TGTGCCAGCAGCTTAGGGGGACGGGACGAATACTTC. This sequence encodes CASSLGGRDEYF.

The genes are TRBV30 and TRBJ2-3; tentatively, D is TRBD1 (6 bases). Germline V gives CDR1 GTSNPN, CDR2 SVGIG (reference sequence). This CDR3 is 13 amino acids long. Trimming stripped 8 bases from V and 3 bases from J, with 15 bases between. The CDR3 DNA reads as TGTGCCGTTACAGGGAGAAGGACAGATACGCAGTATTTT. Residues: CAVTGRRTDTQYF.

This clone was recorded once. The CDR3 sequence is CAAGANVLTF. The CDR3 DNA reads as TGTGCCGCGGGGGCCAACGTCCTGACTTTC. The gene calls are TRBV7-6 and TRBJ2-6; D is unresolved. The V gene lost 11 bases and the J gene lost 4 bases, with 3 bases spanning the gap. The CDR3 is 10 residues long. The germline V gene encodes CDR1 SGHVS and CDR2 FNYEAQ.

V and J are TRBV7-9 and TRBJ2-7; 8 nucleotides line up with TRBD2. V lost 4 bases, J lost 6 bases, and 11 bases stayed unmatched. From germline, CDR1 is SEHNR and CDR2 FQNEAQ (reference sequence). The CDR3 is 15 residues long. The CDR3, as DNA: TGTGCCAGCAGCTCCCCGGGAGGGCGGTCGGTCGAGCAGTACTTC. Protein: CASSSPGGRSVEQYF.

The J gene is TRBJ1-2, the V gene TRBV7-6; a weak D match, TRBD1 (5 bases). Deletions cut 2 bases from V and 6 bases from J, with 19 bases between. Germline CDR1 and CDR2: SGHVS and FNYEAQ. This CDR3 is 16 amino acids long. This CDR3 reads CASSLKAVSGLDGYTF. CDR3 nucleotides: TGTGCCAGCAGCTTAAAGGCAGTCTCAGGGTTGGATGGCTACACCTTC.

The rearrangement uses TRBV10-3 and TRBJ2-7; D is ambiguous. CDR3 length: 14 residues. V lost 3 bases, J lost 7 bases, and 16 bases lay in between. Germline CDR1 ENHRY, CDR2 SYGVKD. In DNA, the CDR3 is TGTGCCATCAGTGAAGAACAGCCGCTTGGGGAGCAGTACTTC. Protein: CAISEEQPLGEQYF.

V and J are TRBV4-1 and TRBJ2-5; the match to TRBD2 covers 11 bases. After removal of 1 base from V and 3 bases from J, the junction contained 7 bases not matched to a gene. Germline-derived CDR1 and CDR2 are MGHRA and YSYEKL. The CDR3 has 17 amino acids. CDR3 DNA sequence: TGCGCCAGCAGCCAAGCTAGCGGGAGGTATAAAAAAGAGACCCAGTACTTC. It codes for CASSQASGRYKKETQYF.

This chain joins TRBV7-6 and TRBJ1-1; tentatively, D is TRBD1 (6 bases). Trimming took 5 bases from V and 0 from J, leaving 19 bases between them. From germline, CDR1 is SGHVS and CDR2 FNYEAQ. The CDR3 is 17 residues long. This CDR3 is CASSDKSGTHLNTEAFF. In nucleotides, the CDR3 is TGTGCCAGCAGCGATAAATCCGGGACACATCTGAACACTGAAGCTTTCTTT.

This chain joins TRBV30 and TRBJ1-1; possible D gene TRBD1, 6 bases. Germline CDR1 and CDR2: GTSNPN and SVGIG (reference sequence). V gave up 3 bases and J gave up 0 bases, with 20 bases separating them. There are 17 residues in the CDR3. DNA for the CDR3: TGTGCCTGGAGCACCGTAGGACAGACTTCTATGAACACTGAAGCTTTCTTT. It yields the protein CAWSTVGQTSMNTEAFF.

The gene calls are TRBV5-1 and TRBJ2-3; TRBD1 might be the D (6 bases). Between the trimmed V and J ends, which lost 3 bases and 4 bases, there was a span of 12 bases. This CDR3 has 14 residues. The germline CDR1 and CDR2 sequences are SGHRS and YFSETQ. The chain's CDR3 is CASSWTVRADTQYF. CDR3 in DNA: TGCGCCAGCAGCTGGACAGTTCGCGCAGATACGCAGTATTTT.

The chain carries TRBV13 and TRBJ2-1, with TRBD1 identical over 8 bases. Trimming took 5 bases from V and 7 from J; bases not matched to a gene: 10. The CDR3 is made up of 15 amino acids. Germline-derived CDR1 and CDR2 are PRHDT and FYEKMQ (reference sequence). The CDR3 loop is CASSPEAGTGNEQFF. The DNA of the CDR3 is TGTGCCAGCAGCCCCGAGGCCGGGACAGGAAATGAGCAGTTCTTC. Using reference TRBV13 and TRBJ2-1 for the parts outside the CDR3, the full variable domain is AAGVIQSPRHLIKEKRETATLKCYPIPRHDTVYWYQQGPGQDPQFLISFYEKMQSDKGSIPDRFSAQQFSDYHSELNMSSLELGDSALYFCASSPEAGTGNEQFFGPGTRLTVL.

V is TRBV9 and J is TRBJ1-5; no firm D call. Germline CDR1 is SGDLS and CDR2 is YYNGEE. CDR3 length equals 15 residues. V lost 0 bases and J 0 bases, leaving 7 bases between the germline ends. The CDR3 sequence is CASSVGALSNQPQHF. For the CDR3, the DNA is TGTGCCAGCAGCGTAGGGGCCCTTAGCAATCAGCCCCAGCATTTT.

As regards this clone: This specimen includes other DNA sequences encoding the same CDR3. The chain couples TRBV28 to TRBJ2-7; no clear D. CDR3 length equals 11 residues. Germline V gene lookup returns CDR1 MDHEN and CDR2 SYDVKM. Trimming shortened V by 6 bases and J by 3 bases, and 6 bases separated the two germline ends. CDR3 protein: CASSSDYEQYF. CDR3 nucleotide sequence: TGTGCCAGCAGCTCAGACTACGAGCAGTACTTC.

About this clone: The junction and the germline gene differ at one end; a read error may be behind it. The J gene is TRBJ2-7, the V gene TRBV6-6; the match to TRBD2 covers 9 bases. In germline, CDR1 is MNHNY, CDR2 SVGAGI (reference sequence). This CDR3 is 14 amino acids long. DNA for the CDR3: TGTGCCAGCAGTTACTCGAGTAGAGCTAGCGGGACCGACTTC. This gives the protein CASSYSSRASGTDF.

This chain uses TRBV29-1 with TRBJ2-1, with 7 bases aligning to TRBD2. This CDR3 comprises 14 residues. In germline, CDR1 is SQVTM, CDR2 ANQGSEA. V lost 3 bases, J lost 7 bases, and 9 bases stayed unmatched. CDR3 protein: CSVESGRAQNEQFF. CDR3 bases: TGCAGCGTTGAGAGTGGGAGGGCCCAAAATGAGCAGTTCTTC.

This clone has a single count. The V call is TRBV9, the J call TRBJ2-2; 9 bases line up with TRBD1. The CDR3 is 15 amino acids. Germline V gene sequence: CDR1 SGDLS, CDR2 YYNGEE. Unmatched junction bases numbered 11, after V lost 6 bases and J lost 8 bases. Written as DNA, the CDR3 is TGTGCCAGCACCCCGGGACAGGGTTTTGAAGGGGAGCTGTTTTTT. Translated: CASTPGQGFEGELFF.

The chain recombines TRBV28 with TRBJ2-5; D is possibly TRBD1 (6 bases). V was clipped by 6 bases and J by 9 bases, with 17 bases between them. Germline V lookup: CDR1 MDHEN, CDR2 SYDVKM. This CDR3 is built from 13 residues. CDR3 protein: CASRPGQSEAQYF. The CDR3 region has the DNA TGTGCCAGCAGACCAGGACAGTCCGAGGCCCAGTACTTC.

This chain joins TRBV10-3 and TRBJ2-5; D tentatively reads TRBD1 or TRBD2 (6 bases each). The CDR3 sequence is 15 residues long. CDR1 and CDR2 from the germline V gene are ENHRY and SYGVKD. V was clipped by 4 bases and J by 4 bases, with 16 bases between them. Here the CDR3 reads CAISVTGAPGETQYF. The CDR3, as DNA: TGTGCCATCAGTGTGACGGGGGCGCCAGGAGAGACCCAGTACTTC.

This rearrangement joins TRBV4-3 to TRBJ1-5; weak D call: TRBD1 (5 bases). V lost 0 bases to trimming and J lost 4 bases, with 13 bases between them. The CDR3 consists of 16 residues. Germline CDR1 reads LGHNA; CDR2 reads YSLEER. This CDR3 reads CASSQELGTRNQPQHF. CDR3 bases: TGCGCCAGCAGCCAAGAATTGGGGACCCGAAATCAGCCCCAGCATTTT.